The TCR beta chain described here comes from a study of T cell responses to AZD1222 COVID-19 vaccine (dated by TCRdb to the early 2020s). For the wider study: Because spike-specific TCR depth and breadth did not differ between the two schedules, AZD1222 recipients who got a second dose at roughly 4 weeks were pooled with those who got a second dose at roughly 12 weeks. A total of 230 or so trial participants underwent TCR sequencing, of whom about 210 received two doses of AZD1222 and some 25 received two doses of the MenACWY control vaccine. Enrollment into the trials was organized by age into subgroups of 18-55, 56-69 and 70-plus years, and those subgroups contained about 160, 30 and 59 TCR-sequenced participants, respectively. General conclusions and limits of the study: Participants were mostly white British, with more females than males. The authors suggested clonal diversity may have been underestimated. After two AZD1222 doses, spike-specific TCR breadth and depth were significantly higher than at day 0 and than in MenACWY recipients. The 56-69-year group was small, and its depth increase did not reach significance, likely because of low power. Reportedly, close to half of the unique spike-specific TCRs recognized epitopes lying outside the regions that are mutated in the B.1.351 and B.1.1.7 variants. CD4 TCRs associated with the vaccine covered the entire spike protein, and the dominant responses were in regions 160-218 and 743-854. Conclusions about previously exposed vaccinees are limited, since just a handful of AZD1222 recipients were seropositive for SARS-CoV-2 at baseline. Because no samples from the day 14 peak response were available, repertoires could be characterized only after the peak T cell response.

Comment on this clone: The target of this receptor is not known. No base quality information exists; no much larger clone differs at one position.

According to the study, the label for this sample's time point signals: baseline before first vaccination. Samples from vaccinated people were obtained from the UK trials COV001 and COV002, which included a single-blind randomized controlled phase 2/3 trial of AZD1222 (ChAdOx1 nCoV-19) in healthy adults. Trial participant PBMC samples were collected at day 0 and day 28 after the second dose for TCRbeta chain sequencing. The CDR3 regions of human TCRbeta chains were subjected to immunosequencing. Regarding the original processing steps: Repertoire TCRs were checked for matches against a reference library of SARS-CoV-2-specific TCRs that had been generated using the MIRA antigen-specificity platform. Breadth was defined as the fraction of unique TCRs that were SARS-CoV-2-associated, and depth was defined as the fraction of total T cells that were SARS-CoV-2-associated. Using the MIRA data, each spike-specific TCR was assigned both to the spike region to which the TCR was reactive and to a CD4 or CD8 class. Log10-transformed breadth and depth values were compared by one-way ANOVA with Sidak's multiple comparisons tests. TCRdb stores this immuneACCESS table with in-frame sequences only. Part of the clones is absent; in the studies checked, under half of the shortfall reflects unresolved V genes, and no reason is known for the rest. V and J calls and clone size are those listed in that table; D and trimming were worked out from the DNA. The sample table records around 84,000 clones; 85% to 90% of these occur just once. The ten largest make up 31% of the sample.

This clonotype originated in an adult in good health. The specimen was peripheral blood, collected on day 0 of AZD1222 vaccination.

The CDR3 has the sequence CASSQGLGVGYGYTF. The DNA sequence is TGCGCCAGCAGCCAAGGATTGGGGGTTGGGTATGGCTACACCTTC. The V and J genes are TRBV4-1 and TRBJ1-2; tentative D gene TRBD1, with 5 bases matching. The germline V gene specifies MGHRA as CDR1 and YSYEKL as CDR2. Trimming costs V 1 base and J 5 bases, and their ends lie 14 bases apart. The CDR3 starts with the cysteine, ends with the phenylalanine, and has 15 residues. Just CDR3 DNA is preserved here, 45 bases in frame from base 1.